This TCR beta chain was identified during a study of OX40 agonist ivuxolimab in advanced cancers. Germline CDR1 and CDR2: SNHLY and FYNNEI. The CDR3 is 13 amino acids. Trimming pared 2 bases from V and 2 bases from J, leaving 6 bases between. Sequenced by immunoSEQ multiplex PCR; TCRdb stores in-frame clones only, minus some. The sample records about 64,000 clones, approximately 80% being singletons. Findings of the study overall: Partial responders at 0.1-3.0 mg/kg showed near-lowest clonal expansion.

In regard to this clone: The antigen is not known.

Autoimmune disease history or systemic immunosuppression meant exclusion. This receptor was obtained from an adult with an advanced solid tumor such as melanoma, head and neck, liver or kidney cancer. The chain couples TRBV2 to TRBJ2-5, with D possibly TRBD1 on 5 matching bases. The source material was CD4+ or CD8+ T cells sorted from blood, sampled in a trial of the OX40 agonist ivuxolimab. The CDR3 DNA reads TGTGCCAGCAGTGAACAGGGTCAAGAGACCCAGTACTTC. Protein: CASSEQGQETQYF.